The 16 T cell receptor beta chains given below trace back to one sample, sequenced in a study of blood T cell repertoires in COVID-19. The assay was immunoSEQ multiplex PCR, and TCRdb's table has in-frame clones only and misses some. The sample lists roughly 380,000 clones; approximately 90% were seen once. Sequencing was done on a sample of peripheral blood. These receptors all come from a woman in her sixties or seventies with COVID-19, enrolled during active disease.

In this sample, this clone turned up once. The genes are TRBV7-9 and TRBJ1-1, with 7 bases lining up with TRBD1. This CDR3 contains 15 residues. Germline V gene lookup returns CDR1 SEHNR and CDR2 FQNEAQ (reference sequence). After removal of 5 bases from V and 4 bases from J, the junction contained 10 bases not matched to a gene. The CDR3 spells CASSPTGGGLTEAFF. CDR3 nucleotide sequence: TGTGCCAGCAGCCCCACGGGAGGGGGCCTCACTGAAGCTTTCTTT.

V gene TRBV11-3 combines with J gene TRBJ2-2; D perhaps matches TRBD2 (5 bases). Trimming took 4 bases from V and 7 from J, leaving 7 bases between them. The CDR3 length is 12 residues. CDR1 is SGHNT, CDR2 YENEEA, per germline. CDR3 sequence (DNA): TGTGCCAGCAGCTCGGGGTTCGGGGAGCTGTTTTTT. Translated, it gives CASSSGFGELFF. The full variable domain, completed using reference TRBV11-3 and TRBJ2-2, is EAGVVQSPRYKIIEKKQPVAFWCNPISGHNTLYWYLQNLGQGPELLIRYENEEAVDDSQLPKDRFSAERLKGVDSTLKIQPAELGDSAVYLCASSSGFGELFFGEGSRLTVL.

V and J are TRBV6-5 and TRBJ1-5; D remains ambiguous. V was shortened by 6 bases and J by 3 bases, with 9 bases between the two germline ends. The germline CDR1 and CDR2 sequences are MNHEY and SVGAGI. This CDR3 has 13 residues. The DNA for the CDR3 is TGTGCCAGCAGGAGCGGCACCAATCAGCCCCAGCATTTT. Translating it yields CASRSGTNQPQHF.

J is TRBJ2-7 and V is TRBV5-1; 9 positions agree with TRBD1. Unmatched junction bases numbered 9, after V lost 2 bases and J lost 6 bases. The CDR3 is 15 residues long. Germline CDR1 and CDR2: SGHRS and YFSETQ. This chain's CDR3 is CASSLKGTGSVEQYF. In DNA form, the CDR3 reads TGCGCCAGCAGCTTAAAGGGGACAGGGTCGGTCGAGCAGTACTTC.

In the case of this clone: Other DNA sequences from this sample encode an identical CDR3 as well. The chain employs TRBV7-3 and TRBJ2-3; D is ambiguous. The CDR3 covers 12 residues. Germline V gives CDR1 SGHTA, CDR2 FQGTGA. The V and J ends lost 5 bases and 3 bases respectively, with 6 bases between them. CDR3 sequence reads: CASSPGTDTQYF. The CDR3 DNA is TGTGCCAGCAGCCCCGGGACAGATACGCAGTATTTT.

V usage is TRBV7-2 and J usage is TRBJ2-3; a weak D match, TRBD2 (7 bases). V lost 1 base and J lost 3, with 14 bases in between. Germline V gene lookup returns CDR1 SGHTA and CDR2 FQGNSA. There are 16 residues in the CDR3. The CDR3: CASSLVGGGRTDTQYF. CDR3 nucleotides: TGTGCCAGCAGCTTAGTAGGGGGAGGGAGGACAGATACGCAGTATTTT.

Written as DNA, the CDR3 is TGTGCCAGCAGTTACCGGGACGAGCAGTACTTC. The encoded protein is CASSYRDEQYF. The rearrangement links TRBV6-6 to TRBJ2-7; no reliable D call. The CDR3 is made up of 11 amino acids. The germline CDR1 and CDR2 sequences are MNHNY and SVGAGI (reference sequence). V dropped 2 bases and J dropped 5 bases, with 4 bases sitting between them.

The chain links TRBV2 to TRBJ1-1; 7 nucleotides match TRBD1. The CDR3 is 13 residues long. CDR1 is SNHLY and CDR2 is FYNNEI in the germline V gene. V gave up 7 bases and J gave up 1 base; unmatched junction bases: 3. CDR3 residues: CASNDRENTEAFF. CDR3 nucleotide sequence: TGTGCCAGCAACGACAGGGAGAACACTGAAGCTTTCTTT.

CDR3 in DNA: TGTGCCAGCAGCTTCGGGGGAGCCGATGAGCAGTTCTTC. It is translated as CASSFGGADEQFF. V is TRBV5-4 and J is TRBJ2-1; D may be TRBD2 (6 bases). The V gene's germline CDR1 is SGHNT and CDR2 YYREEE (reference sequence). The CDR3 totals 13 residues. V lost 2 bases and J 8 bases, leaving 11 bases between the germline ends.

The J gene is TRBJ2-7, the V gene TRBV7-8, with D possibly being TRBD1 (6 bases). V was shortened by 5 bases and J by 3 bases, with 17 bases between the two germline ends. This CDR3 comprises 15 residues. Germline V gene sequence: CDR1 SGHVS, CDR2 FQNEAQ. The CDR3 DNA follows: TGTGCCAGCAGCGACGTCAGGGGAAGGAGCTACGAGCAGTACTTC. It codes for CASSDVRGRSYEQYF.

The chain has TRBV30 and TRBJ1-2; unclear D gene. The CDR3 contains 12 residues. The V gene lost 4 bases and the J gene lost 7 bases, with 13 bases spanning the gap. The germline gives CDR1 GTSNPN, CDR2 SVGIG (reference sequence). CDR3 DNA: TGTGCCTGGAACTCGGGAACTCGTGGCTACACCTTC. Its translation: CAWNSGTRGYTF.

The gene calls are TRBV5-1 and TRBJ2-5; maybe TRBD2 (6 bases). The V and J ends lost 0 bases and 4 bases respectively, with 13 bases between them. The CDR3 has 15 amino acids. The germline V gene encodes CDR1 SGHRS and CDR2 YFSETQ. The CDR3: CASSLAGRGGETQYF. DNA of the CDR3: TGCGCCAGCAGCTTGGCCGGGAGAGGTGGAGAGACCCAGTACTTC.

Written as DNA, the CDR3 is TGTGCCAGCAGCTTGGGGGACAGGGGGCTGAATTCACCCCTCCACTTT. As protein: CASSLGDRGLNSPLHF. The chain has TRBV7-9 and TRBJ1-6, with 12 bases fitting TRBD1. Unmatched junction bases numbered 4, after V lost 3 bases and J lost 7 bases. This CDR3 is 16 amino acids long. Germline V gene sequence: CDR1 SEHNR, CDR2 FQNEAQ (reference sequence). Full variable domain (outside the CDR3, taken from reference TRBV7-9 and TRBJ1-6): DTGVSQNPRHKITKRGQNVTFRCDPISEHNRLYWYRQTLGQGPEFLTYFQNEAQLEKSRLLSDRFSAERPKGSFSTLEIQRTEQGDSAMYLCASSLGDRGLNSPLHFGNGTRLTVT.

V is TRBV30 and J is TRBJ2-7; TRBD1 might be the D (5 bases). Deletions cut 0 bases from V and 12 bases from J, with 15 bases between. CDR1 and CDR2 from the germline V gene are GTSNPN and SVGIG (reference sequence). The CDR3 runs 12 residues. The CDR3 sequence is CAWSVEGVSLYF. The DNA for the CDR3 is TGTGCCTGGAGTGTAGAAGGGGTCAGCCTGTACTTC.

This sequence joins TRBV5-1 and TRBJ1-1; D gene unclear. Germline V lookup: CDR1 SGHRS, CDR2 YFSETQ. Trimming shortened V by 2 bases and J by 0 bases, and 5 bases separated the two germline ends. CDR3 length: 13 residues. This chain's CDR3 is CASSFGLNTEAFF. As DNA, the CDR3 is TGCGCCAGCAGCTTTGGGCTGAACACTGAAGCTTTCTTT. The variable domain in full, completed from reference TRBV5-1 and TRBJ1-1, reads KAGVTQTPRYLIKTRGQQVTLSCSPISGHRSVSWYQQTPGQGLQFLFEYFSETQRNKGNFPGRFSGRQFSNSRSEMNVSTLELGDSALYLCASSFGLNTEAFFGQGTRLTVV.

The V gene is TRBV7-6, the J gene TRBJ1-3, with D perhaps matching TRBD1 (5 bases). This CDR3 is 17 amino acids long. From germline, CDR1 is SGHVS and CDR2 FNYEAQ. With 2 bases removed from V and 0 bases from J, the gap between germline ends came to 14 bases. CDR3 sequence reads: CASSLIDSRTSGNTIYF. In DNA form, the CDR3 reads TGTGCCAGCAGCTTAATCGACAGCCGGACCTCTGGAAACACCATATATTTT.